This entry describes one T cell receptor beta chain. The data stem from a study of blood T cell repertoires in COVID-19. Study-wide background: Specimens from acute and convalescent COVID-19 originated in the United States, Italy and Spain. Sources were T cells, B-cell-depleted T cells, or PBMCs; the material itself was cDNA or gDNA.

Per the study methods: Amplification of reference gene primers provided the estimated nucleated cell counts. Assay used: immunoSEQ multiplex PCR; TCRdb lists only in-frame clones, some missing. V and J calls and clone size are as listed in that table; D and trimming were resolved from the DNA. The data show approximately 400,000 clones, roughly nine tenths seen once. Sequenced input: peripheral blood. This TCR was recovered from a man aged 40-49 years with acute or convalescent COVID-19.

CDR3 nucleotides: TGTGCCAGTAGTATTCGGAGGTCCGGGGACACTGAAGCTTTCTTT. It yields the protein CASSIRRSGDTEAFF. The rearrangement uses TRBV19 and TRBJ1-1; D not resolved. Per germline, CDR1 LNHDA and CDR2 SQIVND (reference sequence). V was cut by 3 bases and J by 3 bases, with 14 bases left in between. The CDR3 contains 15 residues.